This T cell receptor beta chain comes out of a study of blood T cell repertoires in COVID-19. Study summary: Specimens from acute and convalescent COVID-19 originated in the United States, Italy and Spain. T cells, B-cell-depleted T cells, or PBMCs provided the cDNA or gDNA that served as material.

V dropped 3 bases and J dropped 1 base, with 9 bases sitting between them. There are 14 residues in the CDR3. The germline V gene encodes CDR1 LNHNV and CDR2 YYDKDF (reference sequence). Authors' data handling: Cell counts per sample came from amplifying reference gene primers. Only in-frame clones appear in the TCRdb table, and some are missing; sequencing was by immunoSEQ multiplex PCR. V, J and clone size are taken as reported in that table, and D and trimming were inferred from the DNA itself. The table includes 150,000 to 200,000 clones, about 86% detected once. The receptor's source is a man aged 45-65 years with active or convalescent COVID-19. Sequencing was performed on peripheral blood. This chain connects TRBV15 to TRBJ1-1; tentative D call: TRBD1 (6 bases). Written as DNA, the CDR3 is TGTGCCACCAGCAGGATGGACAGGAACACTGAAGCTTTCTTT. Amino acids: CATSRMDRNTEAFF.